This T cell receptor (beta chain) was captured in a study of beta chain features in type 1 diabetes (dated by TCRdb to 2016 to 2018). Some background on the complete study: Mean age, gender distribution, total cell number and subset yield were not different between patients and healthy donors. Whereas all 28 donors provided naive and central memory subsets, regulatory and stem cell-like memory subsets were isolated from just 8 patients and roughly 8 healthy donors. In the study, recently diagnosed type 1 diabetes patients and matched healthy donors were compared on the TCRB repertoires of their sorted circulating CD4+ T cell subsets. A total of under 120,000,000 sorted cells were examined across all samples, and RNA yield correlated strongly with the number of cells per subset. Here is what the overall study found, with its caveats: A moderate but significant shortening of TCRB CDR3 length was observed in type 1 diabetes patients in all four CD4+ subsets. Shorter templates might be favored by PCR, yet because patient and control samples were amplified and corrected together, any such skew would affect both groups equally. Only small numbers of individuals were included in the HLA sub-analyses, which left unresolved whether HLA type had any influence on TCRB rearrangement. Fewer insertions and more nucleotide deletions at VDJ recombination sites were observed in patients with type 1 diabetes, implying thymic rearrangement abnormalities. Naive, central memory and regulatory TCRB repertoires appeared more similar among patients than among healthy donors. Because cDNA was sequenced instead of genomic DNA, activated cells with high expression could be over-represented, although the groups did not differ in activation or CD3 levels.

The entire amount of isolated RNA was reverse transcribed using the High Capacity cDNA Reverse Transcription Kit, so the sequenced TCRB transcripts were expressed ones. Naive, central memory and regulatory T cell samples underwent deep immunoSEQ sequencing, averaging about 3.57 million total reads per sample. After sorted cells were lysed in RLT buffer, RNA was extracted with DNase-treated RNeasy Micro or Mini kits, with the choice depending on cell number. To prevent cross-contamination, each cell subset was processed individually, whereas patient and healthy donor samples were processed jointly. The immunoSEQ multiplex PCR was used to amplify TCRB sequences from cDNA, yielding 87-bp fragments that span the CDR3 region. The amplicons were sequenced using the Illumina HiSeq platform. The study's own analysis went as follows. Synthetic template baselines were used to correct PCR bias computationally, reads within Hamming distance 2 were collapsed together, and singletons that could not be merged were discarded. Reads were aligned against IMGT to assign V, D and J genes, CDR3 length and insertions or deletions at six rearrangement sites. Within each subset, clonotype counts were normalized to sorted cell number, and only after that were true diversity and Gini coefficients computed with the tcR R package. The overlap coefficient, calculated on TCRB nucleotide sequences, was used to quantify repertoire sharing. Out-of-frame TCRB sequences from naive cells were analyzed as a proxy for the pre-selection repertoire. TCRdb obtained this table from immuneACCESS and retained in-frame rearrangements with V and J assigned. These tables miss some clones; where compared with another copy, unresolved V genes account for less than half of the shortfall, and the remainder is unexplained. Clone size and V and J calls were adopted from that table, with D and trimming inferred from the DNA. The sample records around 430,000 clones, about 32% of which are singletons. 0.05% to 0.065% of the sample lies in the top ten.

Concerning this clone: Its binding antigen is unknown. It has no much larger one-base neighbor in the sample; base qualities were not kept.

A single peripheral blood draw of around 0.11 L on average was collected from each donor into heparinised tubes. Naive, central memory, regulatory and stem cell-like memory CD4+ T cells were sorted on a BD FACSAria II using a panel including CD45RO, CCR7, CD25, CD127, CD95 and CD27. Purity was above 95% for every sorted population. Right away, PBMCs were isolated by Lymphoprep density gradient centrifugation and were stained directly, with no culture step. Samples were stained and sorted in pairs, with one healthy donor and one patient per experiment, so that batch effects were minimized. A distance of 10 bases separates the germline ends of V and J, which lose 6 bases and 0 bases respectively. There are 14 amino acids in the CDR3, from cysteine to phenylalanine inclusive. Solely the CDR3 DNA is kept, with 42 bases framed from the first base. The germline V gene gives CDR1 as SGHTA and CDR2 as FQGNSA.

This clonotype was obtained from a man aged 18 to 29 in good health. Sequencing input: naive CD4+ T cells from blood. The cell subset or site label for this specimen denotes: true naive CD4+ T cells. This receptor chain uses TRBV7-2 and TRBJ2-3; the D gene cannot be named for sure. The CDR3 loop reads CASRPSLSTDTQYF. The nucleotide sequence is TGTGCCAGCAGGCCTTCATTGAGCACAGATACGCAGTATTTT.